Each of the 29 T cell receptor beta chains below was sequenced from the same sample in a study of blood T cell repertoires in COVID-19. Some clones are missing from TCRdb's copy, which holds only in-frame ones; the method was immunoSEQ multiplex PCR. The table records roughly 180,000 clones, roughly 90% of them present only once. Sequenced material: PBMCs or T cells enriched from blood (not recorded which). Receptors originate from a woman in her twenties or thirties who had recovered from COVID-19.

This chain joins TRBV18 and TRBJ1-2; D gene unclear. Germline loops: CDR1 KGHSH, CDR2 LQKENI. CDR3 length: 13 residues. Trimming stripped 2 bases from V and 2 bases from J, with 6 bases between. The CDR3 DNA reads as TGTGCCAGCTCACCAAGCGAGAACTATGGCTACACCTTC. It yields the protein CASSPSENYGYTF. The full variable domain, its missing parts supplied by reference TRBV18 and TRBJ1-2, is NAGVMQNPRHLVRRRGQEARLRCSPMKGHSHVYWYRQLPEEGLKFMVYLQKENIIDESGMPKERFSAEFPKEGPSILRIQQVVRGDSAAYFCASSPSENYGYTFGSGTRLTVV.

The chain has TRBV13 and TRBJ1-5; D gene uncertain. This CDR3 has 12 amino acids. Between the trimmed V and J ends, which lost 4 bases and 9 bases, there was a span of 10 bases. Germline values: CDR1 PRHDT, CDR2 FYEKMQ (reference sequence). DNA for the CDR3: TGTGCCAGCAGCTCGACTCGGGGGCCCCAGCATTTT. Encoded protein: CASSSTRGPQHF. Looking up the rest from reference TRBV13 and TRBJ1-5 gives the full variable domain: AAGVIQSPRHLIKEKRETATLKCYPIPRHDTVYWYQQGPGQDPQFLISFYEKMQSDKGSIPDRFSAQQFSDYHSELNMSSLELGDSALYFCASSSTRGPQHFGDGTRLSIL.

The gene calls are TRBV30 and TRBJ1-6, with 8 bases aligning to TRBD1. The CDR3 is 15 residues long. Germline lookup yields CDR1 GTSNPN and CDR2 SVGIG (reference sequence). Unmatched junction bases numbered 4, after V lost 0 bases and J lost 6 bases. The CDR3 sequence: CAWSVLTGGNSPLHF. The CDR3 DNA reads as TGTGCCTGGAGTGTACTAACAGGGGGTAATTCACCCCTCCACTTT.

This clone was observed a few times. This chain connects TRBV4-3 to TRBJ2-3; a weak D match, TRBD1 (5 bases). This CDR3 has 16 residues. Germline V gene sequence: CDR1 LGHNA, CDR2 YSLEER. Trimming took 0 bases from V and 0 from J, leaving 10 bases between them. CDR3 sequence reads: CASSQDAGISTDTQYF. The CDR3 DNA sequence: TGCGCCAGCAGCCAAGATGCAGGGATAAGCACAGATACGCAGTATTTT.

This clone was seen a handful of times. This chain uses TRBV5-4 with TRBJ1-1; 11 nucleotides align to TRBD1. Germline-derived CDR1 and CDR2 are SGHNT and YYREEE (reference sequence). V trimming: 4 bases; J trimming: 4 bases; junction bases outside the gene matches: 9. This CDR3 is built from 16 residues. The DNA for the CDR3 is TGTGCCAGCAGCACTGGACAGGGGGCGTTGGGCACTGAAGCTTTCTTT. Its translation: CASSTGQGALGTEAFF.

The V call is TRBV6-5, the J call TRBJ2-5, with D maybe TRBD1 (5 bases). Trimming shortened V by 4 bases and J by 3 bases, and 15 bases separated the two germline ends. This CDR3 comprises 15 residues. CDR1 MNHEY and CDR2 SVGAGI come from the germline V gene. As DNA, the CDR3 is TGTGCCAGCAGTTTAGACAGTGACAGCAAAGAGACCCAGTACTTC. Protein sequence: CASSLDSDSKETQYF.

In its sample, this clone was seen a few times. The genes are TRBV5-1 and TRBJ2-7; D might be TRBD2 (5 bases). V dropped 5 bases and J dropped 1 base, with 10 bases sitting between them. Looked up from germline, CDR1 is SGHRS and CDR2 is YFSETQ. The length of the CDR3 is 13 residues. DNA of the CDR3: TGCGCCAGCAGATTCCCGGGATCCTACGAGCAGTACTTC. Translated: CASRFPGSYEQYF. The full variable domain, in which reference TRBV5-1 and TRBJ2-7 provide the parts outside the CDR3, is KAGVTQTPRYLIKTRGQQVTLSCSPISGHRSVSWYQQTPGQGLQFLFEYFSETQRNKGNFPGRFSGRQFSNSRSEMNVSTLELGDSALYLCASRFPGSYEQYFGPGTRLTVT.

CDR3 DNA: TGTGCCAGCAGTGGGGGGGGCGGGATCGAATACGAGCAGTACTTC. It encodes CASSGGGGIEYEQYF. J is TRBJ2-7 and V is TRBV2; TRBD2 might be the D (7 bases). The CDR3 has 15 amino acids. From germline, CDR1 is SNHLY and CDR2 FYNNEI. Trimming stripped 4 bases from V and 4 bases from J, with 17 bases between.

The chain carries TRBV20-1 and TRBJ1-2; a possible D gene is TRBD1 (6 bases). Between the trimmed V and J ends, which lost 6 bases and 4 bases, there was a span of 9 bases. CDR1 and CDR2 (germline): DFQATT, SNEGSKA (reference sequence). The length of the CDR3 is 11 residues. Here the CDR3 reads CSAMTGYGYTF. For the CDR3, the DNA is TGCAGTGCCATGACAGGCTATGGCTACACCTTC.

This rearrangement joins TRBV4-2 to TRBJ2-5; 9 nucleotides align to TRBD2. CDR3 size: 18 residues. Losses at the gene ends were 0 bases for V and 2 bases for J; bases not matched to a gene: 10. The germline gives CDR1 LGHNA, CDR2 YNFKEQ. DNA for the CDR3: TGTGCCAGCAGCCAAGATCTTCAACTAGCGGGCCCACAAGAGACCCAGTACTTC. Encoded protein: CASSQDLQLAGPQETQYF.

The chain links TRBV2 to TRBJ2-1; TRBD2 matches 9 bases. The J segment lost 3 bases and the V segment lost 3 bases, leaving 3 bases of the junction unmatched. From germline, CDR1 is SNHLY and CDR2 FYNNEI. This CDR3 is built from 15 residues. Here the CDR3 DNA reads TGTGCCAGCAGTGAGATACTAGCGGGCTACAATGAGCAGTTCTTC. This translates into CASSEILAGYNEQFF.

The chain is built from TRBV7-3 and TRBJ2-1, with 11 bases lining up with TRBD2. CDR3 length: 17 residues. Germline-derived CDR1 and CDR2 are SGHTA and FQGTGA. The ends lost 2 bases at V and 4 bases at J; junction bases unmatched: 7. The CDR3 DNA follows: TGTGCCAGCAGCTTAGGGATTCTAGCGGGGGGATACAATGAGCAGTTCTTC. Translation: CASSLGILAGGYNEQFF.

V and J are TRBV7-2 and TRBJ1-4; D is perhaps TRBD1 (5 bases). This CDR3 contains 15 residues. V shed 1 base and J shed 7 bases, with 13 bases lying between them. CDR1 is SGHTA, CDR2 FQGNSA, per germline. DNA of the CDR3: TGTGCCAGCAGCTTAGTCGCGGACATCGGTGAAAAACTGTTTTTT. It codes for CASSLVADIGEKLFF.

The chain combines TRBV19 with TRBJ1-2; 8 bases agree with TRBD1. Germline-derived CDR1 and CDR2 are LNHDA and SQIVND (reference sequence). Trimming at V came to 7 bases and at J to 0 bases, leaving 7 bases not matched to a gene. The CDR3 consists of 15 residues. The DNA for the CDR3 is TGTGCCAGTAACTCGGACAGGGTAGCTAACTATGGCTACACCTTC. It encodes CASNSDRVANYGYTF.

There are a few counts of this clone. The J gene is TRBJ1-5, the V gene TRBV5-6, with D maybe TRBD1 (6 bases). This CDR3 comprises 14 residues. Germline V gives CDR1 SGHDT, CDR2 YYEEEE. Trimming shortened V by 2 bases and J by 5 bases, and 11 bases separated the two germline ends. The CDR3 DNA reads TGTGCCAGCAGCTTAAGGACAGAATATCAGCCCCAGCATTTT. Protein product: CASSLRTEYQPQHF.

The rearrangement uses TRBV13 and TRBJ1-6; D is possibly TRBD1 (6 bases). Trimming cost V 4 bases and J 16 bases, with 11 bases left between them. CDR1 and CDR2 (germline): PRHDT, FYEKMQ (reference sequence). CDR3 length: 11 residues. The CDR3 region is CASSSQGTLHF. The CDR3, as DNA: TGTGCCAGCAGCTCGCAGGGGACGCTCCACTTT.

The chain recombines TRBV5-8 with TRBJ2-7; 11 bases agree with TRBD1. The ends lost 7 bases at V and 6 bases at J; junction bases unmatched: 6. The CDR3 loop spans 13 amino acids. Germline lookup yields CDR1 SGHTS and CDR2 YDEGEE. CDR3 sequence (DNA): TGTGCCAGCCGCCGGGACAGGGGGGGCGAGCAGTACTTC. It encodes CASRRDRGGEQYF.

J is TRBJ2-2 and V is TRBV3-1 (or the pseudogene TRBV3-2); weak D call: TRBD2 (5 bases). This CDR3 has 15 amino acids. With 3 bases removed from V and 2 bases from J, the gap between germline ends came to 10 bases. Germline V gene sequence: CDR1 LGHDT, CDR2 YNNKEL (reference sequence). In nucleotides, the CDR3 is TGTGCCAGCAGCCACGACTACCCCAACACCGGGGAGCTGTTTTTT. Residues: CASSHDYPNTGELFF.

The genes are TRBV5-6 and TRBJ1-5, with D tentatively TRBD1 (5 bases). Germline loops: CDR1 SGHDT, CDR2 YYEEEE. This CDR3 region has 14 residues. The V and J ends lost 1 base and 4 bases respectively, with 9 bases between them. CDR3: CASSLSPGNQPQHF. The DNA of the CDR3 is TGTGCCAGCAGCTTGAGCCCAGGGAATCAGCCCCAGCATTTT.

The chain combines TRBV5-5 with TRBJ1-1, with D tentatively TRBD1 (6 bases). This CDR3 is 14 amino acids long. Germline V gives CDR1 SGHKS, CDR2 YYEKEE (reference sequence). The V end lost 2 bases, the J end lost 1 base, and 9 bases lay between the germline ends. Written as DNA, the CDR3 is TGTGCCAGCAGCTTAAACAGGGCGAACACTGAAGCTTTCTTT. It yields the protein CASSLNRANTEAFF.

The chain is built from TRBV5-1 and TRBJ2-3; D gene unclear. CDR3 size: 15 residues. Trimming pared 0 bases from V and 0 bases from J, leaving 8 bases between. CDR1 is SGHRS, CDR2 YFSETQ, per germline. Here the CDR3 DNA reads TGCGCCAGCAGCTTGGAACCGGAGAGCACAGATACGCAGTATTTT. Translation gives CASSLEPESTDTQYF.

The rearrangement uses TRBV18 and TRBJ1-2; no definite D call. The CDR3 runs 15 residues. Trimming removed 1 base at V and 0 bases at J, with 9 bases between. From germline, CDR1 is KGHSH and CDR2 LQKENI. CDR3 nucleotide sequence: TGTGCCAGCTCACCACGAACAGATACTAACTATGGCTACACCTTC. Translating gives CASSPRTDTNYGYTF. Together with reference TRBV18 and TRBJ1-2, the CDR3 gives the full variable domain: NAGVMQNPRHLVRRRGQEARLRCSPMKGHSHVYWYRQLPEEGLKFMVYLQKENIIDESGMPKERFSAEFPKEGPSILRIQQVVRGDSAAYFCASSPRTDTNYGYTFGSGTRLTVV.

The chain has TRBV28 and TRBJ1-1; possible D gene TRBD1, 6 bases. The CDR3 is 14 amino acids. V lost 6 bases and J 1 base, leaving 12 bases between the germline ends. Germline V gene data show CDR1 as MDHEN and CDR2 as SYDVKM. Here the CDR3 DNA reads TGTGCCAGCAGAAGGGGACACTGGAACACTGAAGCTTTCTTT. Protein sequence: CASRRGHWNTEAFF.

This chain uses TRBV2 with TRBJ2-7, with TRBD2 matching 9 bases. The CDR3 runs to 16 residues. Losses at the gene ends were 4 bases for V and 1 base for J; bases not matched to a gene: 8. The V gene's germline CDR1 is SNHLY and CDR2 FYNNEI. CDR3 in amino acids: CASSGGLASPSYEQYF. In DNA, the CDR3 is TGTGCCAGCAGTGGGGGACTAGCTTCCCCATCCTACGAGCAGTACTTC.

This clone was recorded only once. The chain recombines TRBV5-1 with TRBJ2-2; the match to TRBD2 covers 11 bases. CDR1 and CDR2 (germline): SGHRS, YFSETQ. The CDR3 runs 17 residues. V was clipped by 0 bases and J by 8 bases; unmatched bases: 9. The CDR3 reads CASSLDGSGRATGELFF. For the CDR3, the DNA is TGCGCCAGCAGCTTGGATGGTAGCGGGAGGGCCACGGGGGAGCTGTTTTTT. Combining the CDR3 with reference TRBV5-1 and TRBJ2-2 gives the whole variable domain KAGVTQTPRYLIKTRGQQVTLSCSPISGHRSVSWYQQTPGQGLQFLFEYFSETQRNKGNFPGRFSGRQFSNSRSEMNVSTLELGDSALYLCASSLDGSGRATGELFFGEGSRLTVL.

This clone was observed once. CDR3 in amino acids: CASSLGTSGSTDTQYF. Here the CDR3 DNA reads TGTGCCAGCTCACTGGGGACTAGCGGGTCCACAGATACGCAGTATTTT. The chain carries TRBV18 and TRBJ2-3; 12 bases agree with TRBD2. From germline, CDR1 is KGHSH and CDR2 LQKENI. The CDR3 spans 16 residues. J lost 2 bases, V lost 4 bases, and 4 bases had no gene match.

The V and J genes are TRBV7-2 and TRBJ2-3; the D gene is possibly TRBD1 (5 bases). This CDR3 contains 13 residues. The ends were cut back, 2 bases at V and 3 bases at J, with 6 bases in the middle. Germline CDR1 and CDR2: SGHTA and FQGNSA. The CDR3 spells CASSLQGTDTQYF. The CDR3 DNA reads TGTGCCAGCAGCTTACAGGGTACAGATACGCAGTATTTT. Combining the CDR3 with reference TRBV7-2 and TRBJ2-3 gives the whole variable domain GAGVSQSPSNKVTEKGKDVELRCDPISGHTALYWYRQSLGQGLEFLIYFQGNSAPDKSGLPSDRFSAERTGGSVSTLTIQRTQQEDSAVYLCASSLQGTDTQYFGPGTRLTVL.

V gene TRBV7-2 combines with J gene TRBJ1-2; 7 bases match TRBD1. From germline, CDR1 is SGHTA and CDR2 FQGNSA. V shed 1 base, J shed 5 bases, and the junction held 13 bases outside the gene matches. CDR3 length: 17 residues. The CDR3 sequence: CASSLGGAGGGPYGYTF. The DNA for the CDR3 is TGTGCCAGCAGCTTAGGAGGGGCAGGGGGAGGCCCATATGGCTACACCTTC.

The V call is TRBV27, the J call TRBJ2-7, with TRBD1 matching over 7 bases. The germline V gene encodes CDR1 MNHEY and CDR2 SMNVEV (reference sequence). The CDR3 has 13 residues. The V segment lost 4 bases and the J segment 3 bases; nucleotides outside the gene matches: 3. The CDR3 sequence: CASSWDSRYEQYF. CDR3 DNA sequence: TGTGCCAGCAGTTGGGACAGCCGCTACGAGCAGTACTTC.